The source of this TCR beta chain is a study of blood T cell repertoires in COVID-19. As for the study in general: The United States, Italy and Spain were the sources of the acute and convalescent COVID-19 samples. T cells, B-cell-depleted T cells, or PBMCs supplied cDNA or gDNA.

Germline-derived CDR1 and CDR2 are SEHNR and FQNEAQ (reference sequence). The CDR3 totals 15 residues. Trimming pared 1 base from V and 1 base from J, leaving 10 bases between. This clone was seen once. Original methodology: Estimation of nucleated cell counts was performed using reference gene primer amplification. Assay used: immunoSEQ multiplex PCR; TCRdb lists only in-frame clones, some missing. That table is the source of V, J and clone size, and D and trimming were worked out from the DNA. The sample contains about 310,000 clones, around nine tenths of which appear only once. The rearrangement uses TRBV7-9 and TRBJ2-5; unclear D gene. The sample taken for sequencing was peripheral blood. This receptor was identified in a man in his forties or fifties with active or convalescent COVID-19. The CDR3 protein is CASSLGVWAQETQYF. DNA of the CDR3: TGTGCCAGCAGCTTAGGAGTTTGGGCCCAAGAGACCCAGTACTTC.